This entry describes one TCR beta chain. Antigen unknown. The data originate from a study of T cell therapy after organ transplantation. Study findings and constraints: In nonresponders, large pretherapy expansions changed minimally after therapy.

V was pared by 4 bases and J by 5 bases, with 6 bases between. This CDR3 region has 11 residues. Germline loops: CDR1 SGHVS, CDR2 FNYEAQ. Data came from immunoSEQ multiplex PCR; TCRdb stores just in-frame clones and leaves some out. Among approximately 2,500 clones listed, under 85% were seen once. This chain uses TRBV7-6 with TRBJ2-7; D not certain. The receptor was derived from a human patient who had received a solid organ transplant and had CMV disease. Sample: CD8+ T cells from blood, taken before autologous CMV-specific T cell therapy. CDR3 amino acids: CASSSGNEQYF. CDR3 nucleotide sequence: TGTGCCAGCAGCTCCGGAAACGAGCAGTACTTC. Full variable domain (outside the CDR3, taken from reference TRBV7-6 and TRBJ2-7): GAGVSQSPRYKVTKRGQDVALRCDPISGHVSLYWYRQALGQGPEFLTYFNYEAQQDKSGLPNDRFSAERPEGSISTLTIQRTEQRDSAMYRCASSSGNEQYFGPGTRLTVT.